Below, 24 T cell receptor beta chains from the same sample are listed, as sequenced in a study of T-cell reconstitution after alpha-beta-depleted transplantation in children. Preparing the TCRbeta library involved the use of unique molecular identifiers. TCRdb passed the PCR reads through MiXCR, listing each CDR3 protein once. The sample includes 700,000 to 850,000 distinct CDR3 sequences, about 16% seen only once; the top ten take roughly 5%. Sequences were derived from PBMCs, mostly from graft donor cells, sampled 360 days after TCRalphabeta/CD19-depleted stem cell transplant. The source of these receptors is a male patient between 5 and 17 years old who had a stem cell transplant for acute lymphoblastic leukemia, so the T cells may come from the graft donor.

This clonotype was seen ten or more times. V gene TRBV11-2 combines with J gene TRBJ2-1; D unresolved. The CDR3 contains 15 residues. V lost 2 bases to trimming and J lost 6 bases, with 14 bases between them. Germline V gives CDR1 SGHAT, CDR2 FQNNGV. The CDR3 protein is CASSLSQVTSNEQFF. CDR3 nucleotide sequence: TGTGCCAGCAGCTTAAGCCAAGTAACCAGCAATGAGCAGTTCTTC. The full variable domain, with the rest looked up from reference TRBV11-2 and TRBJ2-1, is EAGVAQSPRYKIIEKRQSVAFWCNPISGHATLYWYQQILGQGPKLLIQFQNNGVVDDSQLPKDRFSAERLKGVDSTLKIQPAKLEDSAVYLCASSLSQVTSNEQFFGPGTRLTVL.

The chain carries TRBV10-3 and TRBJ2-7; TRBD1 aligns across 7 bases. Germline assignment: CDR1 ENHRY and CDR2 SYGVKD. The trim removed 5 bases at V and 3 bases at J, leaving 16 bases unmatched. CDR3 length equals 17 residues. The CDR3 DNA follows: TGTGCCATCAGTAGTCCGTGGTCTAGGACAGGCCTCTACGAGCAGTACTTC. As protein: CAISSPWSRTGLYEQYF.

This clonotype showed up just a few times. The chain couples TRBV3-1 to TRBJ2-7, with 11 positions matching TRBD2. Germline V gene sequence: CDR1 LGHDT, CDR2 YNNKEL (reference sequence). The CDR3 contains 15 residues. Germline trimming cut 4 bases from V and 3 bases from J; bases unmatched to any gene: 5. CDR3 nucleotide sequence: TGTGCCAGCAGCCCTACTAGCGGGGGATTCTACGAGCAGTACTTC. It translates to CASSPTSGGFYEQYF.

This clonotype was counted a few times. J is TRBJ1-5 and V is TRBV7-9; 7 bases are shared with TRBD1. CDR1 SEHNR and CDR2 FQNEAQ come from the germline V gene (reference sequence). The V and J ends lost 4 bases and 6 bases, in that order; junction bases with no gene match: 9. There are 15 residues in the CDR3. CDR3 sequence: CASSSAGDSLQPQHF. The DNA for the CDR3 is TGTGCCAGCAGCTCAGCCGGGGACAGCCTTCAGCCCCAGCATTTT.

This clonotype has only a few counts. The chain employs TRBV20-1 and TRBJ2-7, with TRBD1 as a possible D gene (6 bases). Trimming left V 3 bases short and J 1 base short, with 16 bases between. Germline V gives CDR1 DFQATT, CDR2 SNEGSKA (reference sequence). This CDR3 has 15 amino acids. This CDR3 is CSASVGRGYSYEQYF. The DNA of the CDR3 is TGCAGTGCTAGTGTTGGCAGGGGATATTCCTACGAGCAGTACTTC.

This clonotype was seen a handful of times. V is TRBV27 and J is TRBJ2-1; D may match TRBD1 or TRBD2 (5 bases each). This CDR3 is built from 18 residues. With 8 bases removed from V and 0 bases from J, the gap between germline ends came to 23 bases. Germline lookup yields CDR1 MNHEY and CDR2 SMNVEV (reference sequence). In DNA form, the CDR3 reads TGTGCCAGCGCGTCGGGACCCATTATTTATAGCTCCTACAATGAGCAGTTCTTC. Amino acids: CASASGPIIYSSYNEQFF.

This clonotype was recorded many times. J is TRBJ2-1 and V is TRBV5-1; 9 nucleotides agree with TRBD2. CDR3 length equals 17 residues. The V gene end was trimmed by 4 bases and the J gene end by 3 bases; junction bases not matched to a gene: 11. CDR1 is SGHRS, CDR2 YFSETQ, per germline. The CDR3 region has the DNA TGCGCCAGCAGCCGTAGCCTTCTAGCGGGACTCTACAATGAGCAGTTCTTC. Translated: CASSRSLLAGLYNEQFF.

The chain combines TRBV7-9 with TRBJ1-1; D may be TRBD1 (6 bases). Germline V gene lookup returns CDR1 SEHNR and CDR2 FQNEAQ (reference sequence). V was cut by 5 bases and J by 4 bases, with 23 bases left in between. This CDR3 has 17 residues. CDR3 sequence reads: CASSPGDWKRSSTEAFF. The CDR3 coding sequence is TGTGCCAGCAGCCCAGGGGATTGGAAGCGGTCAAGCACTGAAGCTTTCTTT.

The sample holds a few counts of this clonotype. The rearrangement joins TRBV11-2 to TRBJ2-3; a possible D gene is TRBD2 (6 bases). This CDR3 is built from 16 residues. The V and J ends lost 7 bases and 0 bases respectively, with 17 bases between them. Germline V lookup: CDR1 SGHAT, CDR2 FQNNGV. The CDR3, as DNA: TGTGCCAGCACCCTTCCCCCTAGCGTCAGCACAGATACGCAGTATTTT. Its protein is CASTLPPSVSTDTQYF.

The rearrangement joins TRBV10-3 to TRBJ2-7; TRBD1 aligns across 7 bases. The CDR3 spans 12 residues. CDR1 ENHRY and CDR2 SYGVKD come from the germline V gene. The trim removed 8 bases at V and 2 bases at J, leaving 3 bases unmatched. Written as DNA, the CDR3 is TGTGCCATCGGGGACAGTGCCTACGAGCAGTACTTC. Translated: CAIGDSAYEQYF.

Ten or more counts support this clonotype. The gene calls are TRBV20-1 and TRBJ2-7; 9 nucleotides align to TRBD2. This CDR3 is 14 amino acids long. CDR1 and CDR2 (germline): DFQATT, SNEGSKA (reference sequence). J gave up 6 bases and V 4 bases, and 10 bases lay outside the gene matches. Here the CDR3 reads CSAKIGLAFSEQYF. The CDR3 coding sequence is TGCAGTGCTAAAATCGGACTAGCGTTTTCCGAGCAGTACTTC.

This clonotype was recorded a few times. The genes are TRBV7-2 and TRBJ2-1; unclear D gene. The CDR3 covers 12 residues. Per germline, CDR1 SGHTA and CDR2 FQGNSA. V lost 8 bases and J lost 2, with 7 bases in between. The CDR3 spells CASVRPYNEQFF. In nucleotides, the CDR3 is TGTGCCAGCGTGAGGCCCTACAATGAGCAGTTCTTC.

This clonotype was observed a few times. The rearrangement uses TRBV6-5 and TRBJ2-7; D gene unclear. The V end lost 0 bases, the J end lost 1 base, and 7 bases lay between the germline ends. The germline gives CDR1 MNHEY, CDR2 SVGAGI. The CDR3 loop spans 14 amino acids. CDR3 sequence: CASSYSTASYEQYF. CDR3 nucleotide sequence: TGTGCCAGCAGTTACTCGACGGCTTCCTACGAGCAGTACTTC.

The chain has TRBV5-1 and TRBJ2-1; 12 bases map to TRBD2. The germline gives CDR1 SGHRS, CDR2 YFSETQ. The CDR3 has 17 amino acids. Losses at the gene ends were 4 bases for V and 10 bases for J; bases not matched to a gene: 15. The CDR3 region is CASSPLYWTSGAGEQFF. The CDR3 DNA follows: TGCGCCAGCAGCCCACTCTATTGGACTAGCGGGGCTGGAGAGCAGTTCTTC.

This chain connects TRBV20-1 to TRBJ2-5; tentative D call: TRBD2 (5 bases). Germline CDR1 and CDR2: DFQATT and SNEGSKA (reference sequence). The CDR3 is 14 residues long. Trimming cost V 0 bases and J 5 bases, with 13 bases left between them. The CDR3 region has the DNA TGCAGTGCTAGAGATATAGGACTTGGGGAGACCCAGTACTTC. Protein: CSARDIGLGETQYF.

This clonotype turned up a few times. This rearrangement joins TRBV4-1 to TRBJ2-5; 8 positions agree with TRBD2. This CDR3 spans 15 amino acids. Germline CDR1 reads MGHRA; CDR2 reads YSYEKL. Losses at the gene ends were 4 bases for V and 0 bases for J; bases not matched to a gene: 4. CDR3: CASSLIAGYQETQYF. Written as DNA, the CDR3 is TGCGCCAGCAGCCTGATAGCGGGGTACCAAGAGACCCAGTACTTC.

In this sample, this clonotype turned up a few times. This chain links TRBV6-5 with TRBJ1-2, with D tentatively TRBD1 (6 bases). Per germline, CDR1 MNHEY and CDR2 SVGAGI. The CDR3 extends over 14 amino acids. V lost 5 bases and J 3 bases, leaving 13 bases between the germline ends. The CDR3 DNA sequence: TGTGCCAGCAGTACCGACAGGAGTCACTATGGCTACACCTTC. Protein: CASSTDRSHYGYTF.

This clonotype came up many times. V and J are TRBV29-1 and TRBJ2-1; D is ambiguous. The ends were cut back, 3 bases at V and 0 bases at J, with 9 bases in the middle. Germline V gene sequence: CDR1 SQVTM, CDR2 ANQGSEA. The CDR3 consists of 14 residues. CDR3 region: CSVDGFSSYNEQFF. The DNA of the CDR3 is TGCAGCGTTGATGGGTTTAGCTCCTACAATGAGCAGTTCTTC.

This clonotype was seen a handful of times. This sequence joins TRBV7-2 and TRBJ1-3; no definite D call. The germline V and J ends were trimmed by 1 base and 0 bases, with 4 bases remaining between them. The CDR3 sequence is 14 residues long. Looked up from germline, CDR1 is SGHTA and CDR2 is FQGNSA. In DNA, the CDR3 is TGTGCCAGCAGCTTAGGAACCTCTGGAAACACCATATATTTT. Its translation is CASSLGTSGNTIYF.

This clonotype has more than one count but fewer than ten. The CDR3 loop is CSAPGLAGGGNEQFF. The DNA of the CDR3 is TGCAGCGCCCCGGGACTAGCGGGAGGAGGTAATGAGCAGTTCTTC. The rearrangement uses TRBV29-1 and TRBJ2-1, with 15 bases lining up with TRBD2. The V gene end was trimmed by 7 bases and the J gene end by 7 bases; junction bases not matched to a gene: 8. Germline CDR1 SQVTM, CDR2 ANQGSEA. This CDR3 spans 15 amino acids.

The chain joins TRBV18 to TRBJ2-1; 8 bases line up with TRBD2. The CDR3 spans 17 residues. Germline V gene data show CDR1 as KGHSH and CDR2 as LQKENI. Losses at the gene ends were 6 bases for V and 7 bases for J; bases not matched to a gene: 17. The CDR3 loop reads CASSHDHAGLVGNEQFF. The CDR3 DNA reads TGTGCCAGCTCTCACGACCATGCGGGACTAGTCGGGAATGAGCAGTTCTTC. Using reference TRBV18 and TRBJ2-1 for the parts outside the CDR3, the full variable domain is NAGVMQNPRHLVRRRGQEARLRCSPMKGHSHVYWYRQLPEEGLKFMVYLQKENIIDESGMPKERFSAEFPKEGPSILRIQQVVRGDSAAYFCASSHDHAGLVGNEQFFGPGTRLTVL.

V usage is TRBV20-1 and J usage is TRBJ2-3, with no clear D. Trimming left V 3 bases short and J 0 bases short, with 10 bases between. Germline values: CDR1 DFQATT, CDR2 SNEGSKA (reference sequence). This CDR3 spans 14 amino acids. The CDR3 sequence is CSASRVTSTDTQYF. In nucleotides, the CDR3 is TGCAGTGCTAGTAGGGTTACTAGCACAGATACGCAGTATTTT.

The V call is TRBV28, the J call TRBJ2-7, with TRBD1 as a possible D gene (6 bases). Trimming removed 3 bases at V and 5 bases at J, with 17 bases between. The CDR3 length is 15 residues. Germline V gene lookup returns CDR1 MDHEN and CDR2 SYDVKM. This chain's CDR3 is CASSLAGRGHDEQYF. The CDR3 DNA sequence: TGTGCCAGCAGTTTGGCGGGCAGGGGCCACGACGAGCAGTACTTC.

This clonotype was recorded a few times. The J gene is TRBJ2-7, the V gene TRBV2; 13 bases agree with TRBD2. The CDR3 totals 16 residues. V lost 4 bases, J lost 5 bases, and 8 bases stayed unmatched. Germline V gene lookup returns CDR1 SNHLY and CDR2 FYNNEI. The CDR3 DNA reads TGTGCCAGCAGTGCCCTGAGGACTAGCGGGAGCCACGAGCAGTACTTC. This translates into CASSALRTSGSHEQYF.